This TCR beta chain was documented in a study of T cell responses to AZD1222 COVID-19 vaccine. The CDR3 is made up of 14 amino acids. Germline values: CDR1 SGHRS, CDR2 YFSETQ. The germline V and J ends were trimmed by 0 bases and 3 bases, with 9 bases remaining between them. The method was immunoSEQ multiplex PCR; TCRdb's version includes in-frame clones alone and lacks a portion of them. The sample carries fewer than 200,000 clones, around 89% recorded once. The sequence derives from an adult in good health. Sequencing used peripheral blood, obtained on day 0 of AZD1222 vaccination. The chain couples TRBV5-1 to TRBJ2-5; tentatively, D is TRBD1 (5 bases). The DNA of the CDR3 is TGCGCCAGCAGCTTGGGGCAGGGAAAAGAGACCCAGTACTTC. This sequence encodes CASSLGQGKETQYF.